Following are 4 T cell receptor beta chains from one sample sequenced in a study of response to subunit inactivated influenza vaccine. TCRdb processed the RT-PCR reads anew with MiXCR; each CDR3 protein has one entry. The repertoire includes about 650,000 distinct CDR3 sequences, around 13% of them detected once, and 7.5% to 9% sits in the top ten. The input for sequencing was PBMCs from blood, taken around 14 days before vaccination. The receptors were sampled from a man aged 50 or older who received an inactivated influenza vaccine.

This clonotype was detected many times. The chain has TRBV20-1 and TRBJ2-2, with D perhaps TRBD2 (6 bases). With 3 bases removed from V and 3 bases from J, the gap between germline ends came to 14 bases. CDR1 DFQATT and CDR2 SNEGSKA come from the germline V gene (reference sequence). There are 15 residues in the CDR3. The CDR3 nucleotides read TGCAGTGCTAGCAGAGGAGGGTGGGACACCGGGGAGCTGTTTTTT. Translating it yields CSASRGGWDTGELFF.

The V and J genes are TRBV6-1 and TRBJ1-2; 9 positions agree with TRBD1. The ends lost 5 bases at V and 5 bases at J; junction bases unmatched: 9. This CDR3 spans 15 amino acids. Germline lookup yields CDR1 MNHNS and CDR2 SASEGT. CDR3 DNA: TGTGCCAGCAGTACCCCGGGACAGGGAGAATATGGCTACACCTTC. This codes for CASSTPGQGEYGYTF.

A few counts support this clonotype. Written as DNA, the CDR3 is TGCGCCAGCACTTTGGATTCCTACAATGAGCAGTTCTTC. This encodes CASTLDSYNEQFF. V is TRBV5-1 and J is TRBJ2-1; D gene unclear. The CDR3 has 13 amino acids. Trimming took off 6 bases at V and 1 base at J, with 8 bases between the two ends. CDR1 is SGHRS, CDR2 YFSETQ, per germline.

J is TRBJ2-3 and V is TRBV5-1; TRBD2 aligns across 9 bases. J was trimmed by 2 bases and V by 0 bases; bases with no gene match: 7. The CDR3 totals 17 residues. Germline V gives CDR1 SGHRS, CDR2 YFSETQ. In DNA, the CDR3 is TGCGCCAGCAGCTTGGCCGGAGCGGGAGGACACACAGATACGCAGTATTTT. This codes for CASSLAGAGGHTDTQYF.